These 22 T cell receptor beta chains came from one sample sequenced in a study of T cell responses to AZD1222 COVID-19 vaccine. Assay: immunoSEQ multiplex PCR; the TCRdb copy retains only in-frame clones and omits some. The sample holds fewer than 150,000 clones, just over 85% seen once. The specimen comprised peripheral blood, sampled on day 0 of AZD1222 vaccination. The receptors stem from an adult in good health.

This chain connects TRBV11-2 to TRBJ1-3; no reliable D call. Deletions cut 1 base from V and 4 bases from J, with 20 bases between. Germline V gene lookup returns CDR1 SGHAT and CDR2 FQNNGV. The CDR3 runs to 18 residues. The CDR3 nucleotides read TGTGCCAGCAGCTTAGGGGTGACACTCGGGCAACGAGGAAACACCATATATTTT. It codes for CASSLGVTLGQRGNTIYF.

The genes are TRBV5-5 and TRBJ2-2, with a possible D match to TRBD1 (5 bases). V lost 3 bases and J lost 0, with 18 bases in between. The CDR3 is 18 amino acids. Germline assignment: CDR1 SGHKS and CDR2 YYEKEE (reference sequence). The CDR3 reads CASSYWGSLGPNTGELFF. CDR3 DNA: TGTGCCAGCAGCTATTGGGGCTCTTTGGGCCCGAACACCGGGGAGCTGTTTTTT.

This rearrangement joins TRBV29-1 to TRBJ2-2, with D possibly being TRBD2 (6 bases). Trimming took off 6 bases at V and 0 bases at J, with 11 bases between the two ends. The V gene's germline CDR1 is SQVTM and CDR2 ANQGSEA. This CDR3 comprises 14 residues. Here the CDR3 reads CSVVGGTNTGELFF. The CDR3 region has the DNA TGCAGCGTCGTCGGGGGAACGAACACCGGGGAGCTGTTTTTT.

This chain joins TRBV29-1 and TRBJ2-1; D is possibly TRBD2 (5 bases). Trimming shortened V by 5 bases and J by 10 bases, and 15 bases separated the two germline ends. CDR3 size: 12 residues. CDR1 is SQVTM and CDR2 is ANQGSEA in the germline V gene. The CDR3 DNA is TGCAGCGTTATGGACTGGGGTGGCGAGCAGTTCTTC. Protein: CSVMDWGGEQFF.

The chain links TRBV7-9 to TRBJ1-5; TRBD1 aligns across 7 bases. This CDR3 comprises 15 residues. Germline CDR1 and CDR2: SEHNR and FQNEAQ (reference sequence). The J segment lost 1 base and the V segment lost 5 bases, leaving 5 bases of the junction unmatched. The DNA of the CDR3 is TGTGCCAGCAGCGCCATACAGGGGAGCAATCAGCCCCAGCATTTT. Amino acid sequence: CASSAIQGSNQPQHF. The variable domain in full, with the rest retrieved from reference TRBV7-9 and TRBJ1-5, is DTGVSQNPRHKITKRGQNVTFRCDPISEHNRLYWYRQTLGQGPEFLTYFQNEAQLEKSRLLSDRFSAERPKGSFSTLEIQRTEQGDSAMYLCASSAIQGSNQPQHFGDGTRLSIL.

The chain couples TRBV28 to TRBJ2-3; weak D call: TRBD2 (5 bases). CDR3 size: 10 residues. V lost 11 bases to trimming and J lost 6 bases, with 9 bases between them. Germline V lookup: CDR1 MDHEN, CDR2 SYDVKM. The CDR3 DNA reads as TGTGCCGTCGGAGGCGATACGCAGTATTTT. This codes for CAVGGDTQYF.

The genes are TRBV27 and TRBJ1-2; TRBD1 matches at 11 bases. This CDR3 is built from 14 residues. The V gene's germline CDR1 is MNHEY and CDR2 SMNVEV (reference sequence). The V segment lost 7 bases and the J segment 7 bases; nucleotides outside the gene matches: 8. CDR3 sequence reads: CASNKDRGLGGYTF. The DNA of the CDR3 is TGTGCCAGCAATAAGGACAGGGGGCTTGGTGGCTACACCTTC.

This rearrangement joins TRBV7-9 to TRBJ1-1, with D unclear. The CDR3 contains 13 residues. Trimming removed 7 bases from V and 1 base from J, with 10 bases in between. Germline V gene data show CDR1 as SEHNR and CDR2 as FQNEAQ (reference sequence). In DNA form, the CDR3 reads TGTGCCAGCATCCCGAACAGGAACACTGAAGCTTTCTTT. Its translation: CASIPNRNTEAFF.

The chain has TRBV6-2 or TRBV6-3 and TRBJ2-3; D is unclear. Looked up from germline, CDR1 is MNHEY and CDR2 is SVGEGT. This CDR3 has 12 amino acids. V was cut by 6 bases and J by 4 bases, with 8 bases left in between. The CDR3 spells CASSLSPDTQYF. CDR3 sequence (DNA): TGTGCCAGCAGCTTATCCCCAGATACGCAGTATTTT.

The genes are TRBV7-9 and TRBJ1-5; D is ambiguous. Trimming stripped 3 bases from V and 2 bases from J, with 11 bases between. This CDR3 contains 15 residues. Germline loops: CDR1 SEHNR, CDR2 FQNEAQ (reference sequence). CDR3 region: CASSLFGEGNQPQHF. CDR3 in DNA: TGTGCCAGCAGCTTGTTTGGGGAAGGCAATCAGCCCCAGCATTTT. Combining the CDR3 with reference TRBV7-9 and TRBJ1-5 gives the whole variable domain DTGVSQNPRHKITKRGQNVTFRCDPISEHNRLYWYRQTLGQGPEFLTYFQNEAQLEKSRLLSDRFSAERPKGSFSTLEIQRTEQGDSAMYLCASSLFGEGNQPQHFGDGTRLSIL.

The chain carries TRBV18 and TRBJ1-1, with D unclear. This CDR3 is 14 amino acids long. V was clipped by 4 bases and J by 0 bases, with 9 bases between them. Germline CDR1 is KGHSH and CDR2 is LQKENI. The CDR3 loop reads CASSREEMNTEAFF. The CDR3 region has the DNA TGTGCCAGCTCACGGGAGGAAATGAACACTGAAGCTTTCTTT. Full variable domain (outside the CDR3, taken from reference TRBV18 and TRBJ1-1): NAGVMQNPRHLVRRRGQEARLRCSPMKGHSHVYWYRQLPEEGLKFMVYLQKENIIDESGMPKERFSAEFPKEGPSILRIQQVVRGDSAAYFCASSREEMNTEAFFGQGTRLTVV.

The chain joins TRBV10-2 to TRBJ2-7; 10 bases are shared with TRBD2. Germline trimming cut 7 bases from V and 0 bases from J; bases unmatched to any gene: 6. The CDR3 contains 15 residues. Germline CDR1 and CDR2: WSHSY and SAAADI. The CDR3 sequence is CASTKPSGSSYEQYF. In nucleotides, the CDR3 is TGCGCCAGCACCAAACCTAGCGGGAGCTCCTACGAGCAGTACTTC.

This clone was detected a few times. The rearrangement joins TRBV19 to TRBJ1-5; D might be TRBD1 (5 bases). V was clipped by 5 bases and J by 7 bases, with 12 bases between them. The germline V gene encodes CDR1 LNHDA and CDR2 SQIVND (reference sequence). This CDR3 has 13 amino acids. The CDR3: CASSPGTDQPQHF. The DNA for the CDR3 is TGTGCCAGTAGTCCCGGGACTGACCAGCCCCAGCATTTT.

CDR3 nucleotide sequence: TGTGCCAGCAGCTTGTCGGGCCTAGCGGGATTTACCGGGGAGCTGTTTTTT. Its protein is CASSLSGLAGFTGELFF. V is TRBV5-8 and J is TRBJ2-2, with 9 bases lining up with TRBD2. Germline values: CDR1 SGHTS, CDR2 YDEGEE. Losses at the gene ends were 1 base for V and 5 bases for J; bases not matched to a gene: 9. The CDR3 is 17 residues long.

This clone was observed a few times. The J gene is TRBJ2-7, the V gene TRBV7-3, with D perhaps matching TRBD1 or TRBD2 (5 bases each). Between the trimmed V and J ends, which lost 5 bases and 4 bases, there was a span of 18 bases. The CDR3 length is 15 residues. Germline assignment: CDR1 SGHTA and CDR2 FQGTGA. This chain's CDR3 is CASSPYVGGIYEQYF. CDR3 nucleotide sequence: TGTGCCAGCAGCCCCTACGTTGGGGGTATTTACGAGCAGTACTTC.

Written as DNA, the CDR3 is TGTGCCACCAGTGATGGAGACAGGGATCTACAAGAGACCCAGTACTTC. Encoded protein: CATSDGDRDLQETQYF. V usage is TRBV24-1 and J usage is TRBJ2-5, with TRBD1 identical over 7 bases. This CDR3 region has 16 residues. Looked up from germline, CDR1 is KGHDR and CDR2 is SFDVKD. After removal of 3 bases from V and 2 bases from J, the junction contained 8 bases not matched to a gene.

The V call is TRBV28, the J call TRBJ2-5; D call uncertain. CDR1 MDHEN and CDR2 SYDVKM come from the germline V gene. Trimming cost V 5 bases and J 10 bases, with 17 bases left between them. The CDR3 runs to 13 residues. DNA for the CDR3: TGTGCCAGCAGTCCCACTGGGGTTAGAGGCCAGTACTTC. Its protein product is CASSPTGVRGQYF.

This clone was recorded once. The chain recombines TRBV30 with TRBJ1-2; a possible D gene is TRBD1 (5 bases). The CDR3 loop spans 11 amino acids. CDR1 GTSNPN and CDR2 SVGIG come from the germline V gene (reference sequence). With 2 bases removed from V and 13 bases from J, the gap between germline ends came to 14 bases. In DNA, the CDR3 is TGTGCCTGGAGTCTACCGGGACGTTCCACCTTC. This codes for CAWSLPGRSTF.

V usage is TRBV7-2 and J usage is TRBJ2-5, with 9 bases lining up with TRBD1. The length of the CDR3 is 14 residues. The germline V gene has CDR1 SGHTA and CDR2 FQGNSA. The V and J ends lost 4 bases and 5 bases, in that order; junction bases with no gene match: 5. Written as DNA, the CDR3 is TGTGCCAGCAGCTCCTACAGGGGGCAGGAGACCCAGTACTTC. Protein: CASSSYRGQETQYF.

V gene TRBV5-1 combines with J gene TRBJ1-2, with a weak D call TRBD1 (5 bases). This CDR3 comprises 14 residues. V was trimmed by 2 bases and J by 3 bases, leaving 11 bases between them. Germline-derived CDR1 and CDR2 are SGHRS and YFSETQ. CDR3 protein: CASSFEGLDYGYTF. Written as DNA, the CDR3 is TGCGCCAGCAGCTTCGAGGGGCTGGACTATGGCTACACCTTC.

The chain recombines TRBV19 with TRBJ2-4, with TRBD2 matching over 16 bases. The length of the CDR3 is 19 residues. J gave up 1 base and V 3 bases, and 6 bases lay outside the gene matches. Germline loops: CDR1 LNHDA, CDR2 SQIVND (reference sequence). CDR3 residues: CASSISGTSGREAKNIQYF. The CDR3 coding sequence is TGTGCCAGTAGTATTTCCGGGACTAGCGGGAGGGAGGCCAAAAACATTCAGTACTTC.

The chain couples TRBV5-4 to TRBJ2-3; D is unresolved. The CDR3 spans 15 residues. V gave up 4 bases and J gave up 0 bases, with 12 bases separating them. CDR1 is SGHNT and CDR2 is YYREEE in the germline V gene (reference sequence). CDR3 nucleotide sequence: TGTGCCAGCAGCACCGACCTCCTAAGCACAGATACGCAGTATTTT. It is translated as CASSTDLLSTDTQYF.